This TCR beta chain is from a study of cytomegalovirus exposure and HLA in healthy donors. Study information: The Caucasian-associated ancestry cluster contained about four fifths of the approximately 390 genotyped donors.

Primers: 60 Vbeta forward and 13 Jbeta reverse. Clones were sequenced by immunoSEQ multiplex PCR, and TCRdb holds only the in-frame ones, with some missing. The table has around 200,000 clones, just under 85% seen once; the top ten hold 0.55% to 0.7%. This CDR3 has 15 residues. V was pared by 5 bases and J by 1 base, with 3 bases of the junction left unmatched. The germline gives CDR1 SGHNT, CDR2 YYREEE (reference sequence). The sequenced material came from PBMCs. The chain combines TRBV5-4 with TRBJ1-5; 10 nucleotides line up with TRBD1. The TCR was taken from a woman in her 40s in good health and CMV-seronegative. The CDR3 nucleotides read TGTGCCAGCAGTCAGGACAGGGGGAGCAATCAGCCCCAGCATTTT. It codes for CASSQDRGSNQPQHF.